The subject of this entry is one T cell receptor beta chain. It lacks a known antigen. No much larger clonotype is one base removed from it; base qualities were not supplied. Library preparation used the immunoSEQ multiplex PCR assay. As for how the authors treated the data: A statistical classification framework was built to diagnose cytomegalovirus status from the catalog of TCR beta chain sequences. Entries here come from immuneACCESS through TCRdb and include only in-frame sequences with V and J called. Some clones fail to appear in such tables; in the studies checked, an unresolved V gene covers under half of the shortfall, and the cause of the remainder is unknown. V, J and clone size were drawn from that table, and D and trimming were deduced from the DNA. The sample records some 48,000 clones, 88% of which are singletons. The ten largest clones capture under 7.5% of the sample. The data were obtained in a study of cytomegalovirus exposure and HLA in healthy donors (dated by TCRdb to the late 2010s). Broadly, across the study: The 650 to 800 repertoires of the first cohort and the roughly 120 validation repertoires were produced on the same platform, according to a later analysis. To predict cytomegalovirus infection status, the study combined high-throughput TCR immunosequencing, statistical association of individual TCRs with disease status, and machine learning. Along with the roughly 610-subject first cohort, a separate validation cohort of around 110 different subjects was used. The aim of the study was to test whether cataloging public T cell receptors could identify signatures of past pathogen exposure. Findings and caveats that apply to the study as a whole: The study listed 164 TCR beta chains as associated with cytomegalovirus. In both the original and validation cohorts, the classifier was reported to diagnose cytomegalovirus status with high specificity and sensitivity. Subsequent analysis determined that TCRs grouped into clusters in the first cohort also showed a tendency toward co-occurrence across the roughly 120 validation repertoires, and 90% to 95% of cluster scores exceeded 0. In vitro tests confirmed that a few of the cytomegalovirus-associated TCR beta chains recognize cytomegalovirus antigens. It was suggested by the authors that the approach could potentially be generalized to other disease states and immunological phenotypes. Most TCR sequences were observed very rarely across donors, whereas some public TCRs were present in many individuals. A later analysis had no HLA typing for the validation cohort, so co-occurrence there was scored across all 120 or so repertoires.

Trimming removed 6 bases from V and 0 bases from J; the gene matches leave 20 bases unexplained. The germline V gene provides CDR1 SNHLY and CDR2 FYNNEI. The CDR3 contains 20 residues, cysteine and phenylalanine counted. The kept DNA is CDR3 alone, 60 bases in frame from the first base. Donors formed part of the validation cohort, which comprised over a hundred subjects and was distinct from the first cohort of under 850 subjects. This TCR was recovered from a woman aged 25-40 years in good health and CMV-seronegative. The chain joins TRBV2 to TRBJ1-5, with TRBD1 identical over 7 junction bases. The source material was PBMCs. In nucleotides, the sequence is TGTGCCAGCAGGGGCCCGGGTACAGGGGATACTTCTTATAGCAATCAGCCCCAGCATTTT. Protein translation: CASRGPGTGDTSYSNQPQHF.